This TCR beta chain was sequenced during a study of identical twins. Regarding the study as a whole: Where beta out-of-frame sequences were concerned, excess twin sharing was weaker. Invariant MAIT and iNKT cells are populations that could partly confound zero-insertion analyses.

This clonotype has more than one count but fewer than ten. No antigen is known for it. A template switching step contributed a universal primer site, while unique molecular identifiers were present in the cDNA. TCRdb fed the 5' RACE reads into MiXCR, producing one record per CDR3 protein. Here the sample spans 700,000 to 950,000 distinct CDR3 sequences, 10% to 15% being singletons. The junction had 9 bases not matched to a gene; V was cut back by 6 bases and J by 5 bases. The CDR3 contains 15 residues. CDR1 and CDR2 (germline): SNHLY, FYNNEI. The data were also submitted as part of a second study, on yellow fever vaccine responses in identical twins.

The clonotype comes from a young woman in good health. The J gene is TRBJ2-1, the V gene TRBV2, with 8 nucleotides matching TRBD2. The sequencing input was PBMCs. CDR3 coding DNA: TGTGCCAGCAGGTTACTAGCGGTCGGAGACAATGAGCAGTTCTTC. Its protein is CASRLLAVGDNEQFF.